This entry concerns a single T cell receptor beta chain. The protocol was immunoSEQ multiplex PCR, while the TCRdb copy is restricted to in-frame clones and leaves out a portion. The table shows 75,000 to 100,000 clones, with roughly 88% occurring only once. The CDR3 is 14 residues long. V was pared by 0 bases and J by 10 bases, with 11 bases between. The germline V gene has CDR1 SGDLS and CDR2 YYNGEE. The data were taken from a study of graft-versus-host responses after intestinal transplantation. The sample was PBMCs, taken 255 days after intestinal transplant. The TCR originated in a human patient who received an intestinal transplant, so some T cells may come from the graft donor. J is TRBJ1-6 and V is TRBV9; tentatively, D is TRBD1 (5 bases). The CDR3 here is CASSVGGERSPLHF. In nucleotides, the CDR3 is TGTGCCAGCAGCGTAGGGGGGGAAAGGTCACCCCTCCACTTT. The entire variable domain, with the rest obtained from reference TRBV9 and TRBJ1-6, is as follows: DSGVTQTPKHLITATGQRVTLRCSPRSGDLSVYWYQQSLDQGLQFLIQYYNGEERAKGNILERFSAQQFPDLHSELNLSSLELGDSALYFCASSVGGERSPLHFGNGTRLTVT.